One and the same sample provided the 8 T cell receptor beta chains below, sequenced in a study of Graves' ophthalmopathy and Graves' hyperthyroidism. Amplified TCR beta CDR3 regions were obtained using RNA transcripts as template. HTBI primers were employed in first-round RT-PCR, then a second-round multiplex PCR followed. One entry per CDR3 protein results from TCRdb running MiXCR on the multiplex PCR reads. The repertoire holds some 350,000 distinct CDR3 sequences, with about a sixth as singletons. The sequenced material came from peripheral blood. The source is an adult woman with stable Graves' hyperthyroidism.

This clonotype was seen ten or more times. The rearrangement joins TRBV19 to TRBJ1-5; perhaps TRBD1 as D (5 bases). The length of the CDR3 is 13 residues. V was trimmed by 7 bases and J by 7 bases, leaving 14 bases between them. In germline, CDR1 is LNHDA, CDR2 SQIVND (reference sequence). The CDR3 DNA reads as TGTGCCAGTACCCGATCAGGGCGACAGCCCCAGCATTTT. Its translation: CASTRSGRQPQHF.

At least ten counts were recorded for this clonotype. The rearrangement links TRBV27 to TRBJ2-7, with no clear D. This CDR3 contains 13 residues. The V gene lost 4 bases and the J gene lost 2 bases, with 9 bases spanning the gap. CDR1 is MNHEY, CDR2 SMNVEV, per germline (reference sequence). The CDR3 loop reads CASSWTSAYEQYF. CDR3 nucleotides: TGTGCCAGCAGTTGGACCAGCGCCTACGAGCAGTACTTC.

This clonotype has a count of ten or more. The rearrangement uses TRBV28 and TRBJ2-2, with D uncertain. CDR3 size: 16 residues. Germline assignment: CDR1 MDHEN and CDR2 SYDVKM. Deletions cut 3 bases from V and 5 bases from J, with 16 bases between. The CDR3 sequence is CASSLSRSGFTGELFF. The CDR3, as DNA: TGTGCCAGCAGTTTGTCGCGCTCAGGTTTTACCGGGGAGCTGTTTTTT.

The chain carries TRBV27 and TRBJ1-2; 9 positions agree with TRBD1. Germline-derived CDR1 and CDR2 are MNHEY and SMNVEV (reference sequence). This CDR3 has 15 residues. Germline trimming cut 2 bases from V and 4 bases from J; bases unmatched to any gene: 5. As DNA, the CDR3 is TGTGCCAGCAGTTTAGGAGGGACAGGGACCTATGGCTACACCTTC. Its protein is CASSLGGTGTYGYTF.

V usage is TRBV30 and J usage is TRBJ1-6; D unclear. From germline, CDR1 is GTSNPN and CDR2 SVGIG (reference sequence). The CDR3 totals 13 residues. The V end lost 7 bases, the J end lost 7 bases, and 14 bases lay between the germline ends. Here the CDR3 DNA reads TGTGCCTACACTGGACTGCTGAATTCACCCCTCCACTTT. Translating it yields CAYTGLLNSPLHF.

This clonotype came up many times. The chain couples TRBV19 to TRBJ1-1; a weak D match, TRBD1 (5 bases). The CDR3 consists of 14 residues. The V end was cut by 3 bases, the J end by 6 bases, with 14 bases between. CDR1 and CDR2 from the germline V gene are LNHDA and SQIVND (reference sequence). CDR3 amino acids: CASSISEGWAEAFF. The DNA for the CDR3 is TGTGCCAGTAGTATTTCGGAGGGGTGGGCTGAAGCTTTCTTT.

A few counts support this clonotype. This may be a read error, as it is one base from a much larger clone. This rearrangement joins TRBV12-3 or TRBV12-4 to TRBJ2-1; TRBD2 is a possible D gene (5 bases). The CDR3 sequence is 13 residues long. Between the trimmed V and J ends, which lost 7 bases and 14 bases, there was a span of 21 bases. The CDR3 bases are TGTGCCAGCACTCCTGGGAGACTACCCGAGAAGTTCTTC. Encoded protein: CASTPGRLPEKFF.

In this sample, this clonotype turned up a few times. V gene TRBV5-1 combines with J gene TRBJ2-7; D not certain. CDR1 SGHRS and CDR2 YFSETQ come from the germline V gene. The CDR3 sequence is 14 residues long. V was shortened by 4 bases and J by 3 bases, with 14 bases between the two germline ends. As DNA, the CDR3 is TGCGCCAGCAGCCTGGGAAAATATAACTACGAGCAGTACTTC. This codes for CASSLGKYNYEQYF.